This TCR beta chain was identified during a study of identical twins. The study, taken as a whole, reports: Twin pairs had excess sharing that was weaker in beta out-of-frame sequences. Models underestimated out-of-frame TCR alpha sharing in monozygotic twins.

TCRdb recomputed calls from the 5' RACE reads with MiXCR, one row per CDR3 protein. The sample gives approximately 500,000 distinct CDR3 sequences, about 24% of which show up once; about 3% is in the top ten. The CDR3 consists of 15 residues. The V gene's germline CDR1 is LNHNV and CDR2 YYDKDF (reference sequence). The ends lost 3 bases at V and 4 bases at J; junction bases unmatched: 9. Concerning this clonotype: Its specificity is not known.

The same sample was also studied in work on T cells expressing NK-cell markers. As that report states: There were seven HCMV-seropositive donors and one seronegative donor among the eight sequenced. CD8+ T cells in 5 or 6 donors included dominant NKG2C+ clonotypes at roughly 1.0-7.0%.

The receptor's source is a woman younger than 35 in good health. The V call is TRBV15, the J call TRBJ2-7; 7 nucleotides line up with TRBD1. Specimen: CD4+ T cells sorted from blood. DNA for the CDR3: TGTGCCACCAGCAGTCCGGGAACAGGGGTGTACGAGCAGTACTTC. This sequence encodes CATSSPGTGVYEQYF.